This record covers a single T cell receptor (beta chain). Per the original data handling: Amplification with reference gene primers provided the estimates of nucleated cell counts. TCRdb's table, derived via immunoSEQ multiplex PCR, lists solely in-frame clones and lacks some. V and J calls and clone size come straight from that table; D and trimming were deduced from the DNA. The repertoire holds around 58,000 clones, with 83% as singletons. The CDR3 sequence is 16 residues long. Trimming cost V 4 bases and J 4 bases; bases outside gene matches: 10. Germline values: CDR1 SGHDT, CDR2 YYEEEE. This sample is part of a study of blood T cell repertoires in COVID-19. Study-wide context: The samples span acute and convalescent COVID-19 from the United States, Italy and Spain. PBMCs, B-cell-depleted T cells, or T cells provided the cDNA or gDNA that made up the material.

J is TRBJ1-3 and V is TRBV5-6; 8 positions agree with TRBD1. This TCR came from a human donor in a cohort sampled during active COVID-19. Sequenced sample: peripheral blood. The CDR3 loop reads CASSRGQVTLGNTIYF. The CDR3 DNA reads TGTGCCAGCAGCCGGGGACAGGTAACCCTCGGAAACACCATATATTTT.